Following are 9 T cell receptor beta chains from one sample sequenced in a study of blood T cells in healthy people across ages (dated by TCRdb to the mid-2010s). Library preparation was by 5' RACE. Sequencing used an Illumina HiSeq 2500. A second PCR of 7 to 11 cycles was performed with a sample-barcoded 5' primer and a J-beta primer mix. Using fastp at Q25 and MiXCR, TCRdb reprocessed the public reads and kept productive beta chains. Entries that share a CDR3 protein sequence are merged under the most common genes and DNA. This sample has 850,000 to 1,000,000 distinct CDR3 sequences in its table, and roughly 51% of those were observed once. The ten largest clones take up roughly a fifth of the sample. Material: blood. All receptors derive from a woman aged 55-70 years in good health.

V usage is TRBV6-5 and J usage is TRBJ2-2; a weak D match, TRBD2 (6 bases). Trimming pared 6 bases from V and 6 bases from J, leaving 11 bases between. The V gene's germline CDR1 is MNHEY and CDR2 SVGAGI. This CDR3 has 13 amino acids. The CDR3 region is CASSRTTSGELFF. The CDR3 bases are TGTGCCAGCAGCCGGACTACTTCCGGGGAGCTGTTTTTT.

This clonotype was observed a few times. This chain uses TRBV20-1 with TRBJ2-7; 11 bases match TRBD1. J was trimmed by 4 bases and V by 0 bases; bases with no gene match: 11. Germline V gene sequence: CDR1 DFQATT, CDR2 SNEGSKA (reference sequence). The CDR3 consists of 17 residues. The CDR3 coding sequence is TGCAGTGCTAGAGAGGGGGGGAAGGGACAGGGGGAGTACGAGCAGTACTTC. It translates to CSAREGGKGQGEYEQYF.

Only one count was recorded for this clonotype. The rearrangement links TRBV6-5 to TRBJ2-1; D not certain. The CDR3 totals 12 residues. Germline assignment: CDR1 MNHEY and CDR2 SVGAGI. The V and J ends lost 8 bases and 9 bases respectively, with 14 bases between them. CDR3 residues: CASGKGVGEQFF. CDR3 sequence (DNA): TGTGCCAGCGGAAAGGGCGTGGGTGAGCAGTTCTTC.

The rearrangement uses TRBV20-1 and TRBJ1-2; unclear D gene. With 5 bases removed from V and 4 bases from J, the gap between germline ends came to 14 bases. CDR3 length: 13 amino acids. In germline, CDR1 is DFQATT, CDR2 SNEGSKA (reference sequence). The CDR3 coding sequence is TGCAGTGCTCTGGGGTATACGACCTATGGCTACACCTTC. The encoded protein is CSALGYTTYGYTF.

The V call is TRBV27, the J call TRBJ2-7; 8 bases are shared with TRBD2. This CDR3 is built from 15 residues. The V and J ends lost 2 bases and 4 bases, in that order; junction bases with no gene match: 7. The germline V gene has CDR1 MNHEY and CDR2 SMNVEV (reference sequence). CDR3 DNA sequence: TGTGCCAGCAGTTTAGCCAGCGGGAGTATGTACGAGCAGTACTTC. Protein: CASSLASGSMYEQYF.

J is TRBJ2-7 and V is TRBV20-1, with 8 bases fitting TRBD2. After removal of 6 bases from V and 1 base from J, the junction contained 8 bases not matched to a gene. In germline, CDR1 is DFQATT, CDR2 SNEGSKA (reference sequence). This CDR3 comprises 14 residues. CDR3 protein: CSATEAGASYEQYF. The CDR3 DNA sequence: TGCAGTGCGACCGAAGCGGGAGCGTCCTACGAGCAGTACTTC.

In its sample, this clonotype was seen once. The gene calls are TRBV24-1 and TRBJ2-3, with 8 nucleotides matching TRBD2. V shed 4 bases and J 6 bases; nucleotides not matched to a gene: 8. In germline, CDR1 is KGHDR, CDR2 SFDVKD. The CDR3 spans 15 residues. DNA of the CDR3: TGTGCCACCAGTGACCCAGCGGGAGTTGCGGATACGCAGTATTTT. Translation: CATSDPAGVADTQYF.

The chain carries TRBV15 and TRBJ2-1; 9 positions match TRBD2. The CDR3 extends over 17 amino acids. Trimming at V came to 3 bases and at J to 2 bases, leaving 8 bases not matched to a gene. Germline V gene lookup returns CDR1 LNHNV and CDR2 YYDKDF (reference sequence). CDR3 region: CATSRGPASGTYNEQFF. The CDR3 DNA reads TGTGCCACCAGCAGGGGTCCGGCTAGCGGGACCTACAATGAGCAGTTCTTC. Based on the CDR3 plus reference TRBV15 and TRBJ2-1, the full variable domain is DAMVIQNPRYQVTQFGKPVTLSCSQTLNHNVMYWYQQKSSQAPKLLFHYYDKDFNNEADTPDNFQSRRPNTSFCFLDIRSPGLGDTAMYLCATSRGPASGTYNEQFFGPGTRLTVL.

The V call is TRBV30, the J call TRBJ2-3; TRBD1 agrees at 10 bases. Germline V CDR1 and CDR2: GTSNPN, SVGIG (reference sequence). The CDR3 covers 15 residues. V lost 1 base and J lost 4; bases outside the gene matches: 5. CDR3 nucleotide sequence: TGTGCCTGGAGTGAGGGACAGGGGAACGCAGATACGCAGTATTTT. Residues: CAWSEGQGNADTQYF.